The clone carrying this TCR beta chain was counted a few times. What it recognizes is unknown. Researchers ran the PCR with 60 Vbeta and 13 Jbeta primers. Profiled with immunoSEQ multiplex PCR; TCRdb holds only in-frame clones, not every one. The sample yields around 130,000 clones, approximately 8.6% seen once. V shed 5 bases and J shed 8 bases, with 9 bases lying between them. Germline V CDR1 and CDR2: KGHSH, LQKENI. This CDR3 has 11 amino acids. This entry comes from a study of cytomegalovirus exposure and HLA in healthy donors. Study details: There were under 130 million unique TCR beta sequences, drawn from about 179 million T cells, in an earlier analysis. Findings and caveats of the study: In vitro work confirmed that three CMV-associated chains recognize CMV antigens. The authors later found TCR association rates varying by HLA locus, with DRB1 most and HLA-C fewest. The majority of CMV-associated TCR beta chains were reported as apparently HLA-restricted in a later analysis.

The rearrangement links TRBV18 to TRBJ1-1; D ambiguous. The origin of this receptor is a woman in her thirties or forties in good health and CMV-seropositive. The specimen was PBMCs. The CDR3 protein is CASSAQLEAFF. CDR3 coding DNA: TGTGCCAGCTCAGCACAGCTCGAAGCTTTCTTT. Variable domain in full (rest from reference TRBV18 and TRBJ1-1): NAGVMQNPRHLVRRRGQEARLRCSPMKGHSHVYWYRQLPEEGLKFMVYLQKENIIDESGMPKERFSAEFPKEGPSILRIQQVVRGDSAAYFCASSAQLEAFFGQGTRLTVV.